This T cell receptor (beta chain) is from a study of post-analysis software for immune sequencing data. Broader study findings: Controls had lower frequencies than patients of about five TRBV segments, which included TRBV5-6, TRBV5-1 and TRBV20-1. Samples made in the same batch grouped tightly together by F measure.

Prepared libraries of TCR beta cDNA carried unique molecular identifiers. Each batch of about 0.9 to 10 million T cells produced some 450,000 cDNA molecules. TCRdb fed the PCR reads into MiXCR, producing one record per CDR3 protein. Among around 400,000 distinct CDR3 sequences listed, around 37% were seen once. The CDR3 runs to 19 residues. The V gene's germline CDR1 is MNHEY and CDR2 SMNVEV (reference sequence). The V gene end was trimmed by 6 bases and the J gene end by 0 bases; junction bases not matched to a gene: 13. As for this clonotype: The antigen remains unidentified.

The rearrangement links TRBV27 to TRBJ2-3, with 12 bases matching TRBD2. The TCR was taken from a girl aged 5-17 years with multiple sclerosis. The specimen sequenced was blood. The CDR3 spells CASRPQSTSGGPSTDTQYF. The DNA for the CDR3 is TGTGCCAGCAGACCACAATCGACTAGCGGGGGCCCCAGCACAGATACGCAGTATTTT.